Presented here are 17 T cell receptor beta chains from one specimen sequenced in a study of regulatory T cells in long-lasting Graves disease. Time point meaning: newly diagnosed GD, antithyroid drugs for less than 3 months. Making the TCR library involved RNA that had been extracted from PBMCs. To make TCR beta libraries, researchers used iRepertoire HTBI primers and Arm-PCR of CDR3 regions. TCRdb passed the multiplex PCR reads through MiXCR, listing each CDR3 protein once. This sample carries about 440,000 distinct CDR3 sequences, 14% to 15% of them seen once, and the ten largest clones take 15% to 20%. These data also formed part of another study, on T cells in Graves' hyperthyroidism and ophthalmopathy.

Sample: peripheral blood mononuclear cells (PBMCs), taken at new diagnosis, from a patient treated with antithyroid drugs. Receptor source: a woman between 25 and 40 years old with Graves disease.

This clonotype was observed a few times. The chain carries TRBV4-1 and TRBJ2-1, with TRBD2 as a possible D gene (5 bases). The CDR3 contains 19 residues. Germline V gene sequence: CDR1 MGHRA, CDR2 YSYEKL. The V gene lost 2 bases and the J gene lost 5 bases, with 25 bases spanning the gap. CDR3 protein: CASSQFRDKRQRTHNEQFF. For the CDR3, the DNA is TGCGCCAGCAGCCAATTTCGCGACAAGCGGCAACGAACCCACAATGAGCAGTTCTTC.

DNA for the CDR3: TGTGCCACCAACCGGGACACCAGACTCTATGGCTACACCTTC. Protein: CATNRDTRLYGYTF. The V and J genes are TRBV15 and TRBJ1-2; D possibly corresponds to TRBD1 (6 bases). The CDR3 has 14 residues. V was shortened by 7 bases and J by 4 bases, with 16 bases between the two germline ends. The germline V gene has CDR1 LNHNV and CDR2 YYDKDF (reference sequence).

This rearrangement joins TRBV19 to TRBJ2-2; TRBD1 aligns across 7 bases. V lost 6 bases and J lost 1; bases outside the gene matches: 8. The CDR3 is 16 amino acids. CDR1 and CDR2 from the germline V gene are LNHDA and SQIVND (reference sequence). The CDR3 loop is CASRPQGVLNTGELFF. The DNA of the CDR3 is TGTGCCAGTAGACCCCAGGGGGTGTTGAACACCGGGGAGCTGTTTTTT.

This clonotype was observed many times. J is TRBJ2-1 and V is TRBV29-1; unclear D gene. V lost 4 bases to trimming and J lost 6 bases, with 10 bases between them. The CDR3 is 12 amino acids. Germline V gene lookup returns CDR1 SQVTM and CDR2 ANQGSEA. For the CDR3, the DNA is TGCAGCGTTGTCAAGGTCGGCAATGAGCAGTTCTTC. Amino acid sequence: CSVVKVGNEQFF.

In this sample, this clonotype turned up a few times. The CDR3 coding sequence is TGTGCCAGCAGTCAAGGCTTGTCCTACACCTTC. Protein product: CASSQGLSYTF. This chain joins TRBV28 and TRBJ1-2; D is ambiguous. The ends were cut back, 5 bases at V and 10 bases at J, with 11 bases in the middle. Germline V gives CDR1 MDHEN, CDR2 SYDVKM. The CDR3 has 11 residues.

The chain links TRBV19 to TRBJ1-5, with D unclear. This CDR3 region has 15 residues. Germline values: CDR1 LNHDA, CDR2 SQIVND (reference sequence). V was trimmed by 4 bases and J by 5 bases, leaving 15 bases between them. CDR3 region: CASSKSDSADQPQHF. The CDR3 DNA reads as TGTGCCAGTAGTAAATCCGACTCGGCGGATCAGCCCCAGCATTTT.

This clonotype was observed many times. J is TRBJ2-7 and V is TRBV24-1, with TRBD2 matching over 12 bases. Trimming at V came to 7 bases and at J to 2 bases, leaving 2 bases not matched to a gene. Germline V gives CDR1 KGHDR, CDR2 SFDVKD. This CDR3 contains 14 residues. CDR3 bases: TGTGCCACCAGCGCTAGCGGGAGGGCCTACGAGCAGTACTTC. The encoded protein is CATSASGRAYEQYF.

There are a few counts of this clonotype. Just one base apart from a much larger clone, this may be a read error. This rearrangement joins TRBV6-2 or TRBV6-3 to TRBJ2-1; TRBD1 might be the D (6 bases). Germline values: CDR1 MNHEY, CDR2 SVGEGT. The CDR3 spans 14 residues. V lost 1 base to trimming and J lost 4 bases, with 8 bases between them. The CDR3 DNA is TGTGCCAGCAGTTACTGCACAGGGTACAATGAGCAGTTCTTC. This codes for CASSYCTGYNEQFF.

The rearrangement uses TRBV19 and TRBJ2-1, with 8 positions matching TRBD2. The CDR3 has 15 residues. Germline CDR1 and CDR2: LNHDA and SQIVND (reference sequence). J gave up 8 bases and V 4 bases, and 10 bases lay outside the gene matches. This CDR3 reads CASSTSGSPGDEQFF. The CDR3 nucleotides read TGTGCCAGTAGTACCAGCGGGAGCCCGGGCGATGAGCAGTTCTTC.

This clonotype was detected only a few times. V usage is TRBV24-1 and J usage is TRBJ2-1, with 10 bases that match TRBD2. Unmatched junction bases numbered 18, after V lost 12 bases and J lost 8 bases. Germline V CDR1 and CDR2: KGHDR, SFDVKD. This CDR3 spans 16 amino acids. The CDR3 DNA follows: TGTGCCGGCCGACAGGGGAGCGGGAGGGCCGCGGATGAGCAGTTCTTC. It yields the protein CAGRQGSGRAADEQFF.

This clonotype was counted only a few times. The rearrangement uses TRBV20-1 and TRBJ2-3; D may be TRBD2 (5 bases). There are 16 residues in the CDR3. V was trimmed by 6 bases and J by 1 base, leaving 20 bases between them. Germline V gives CDR1 DFQATT, CDR2 SNEGSKA (reference sequence). CDR3 coding DNA: TGCAGTGCCATCGATTGGAGGATTCAACGCACAGATACGCAGTATTTT. Residues: CSAIDWRIQRTDTQYF.

There are many counts of this clonotype. The gene calls are TRBV5-1 and TRBJ2-2, with 9 bases aligning to TRBD1. This CDR3 is built from 18 residues. The germline V gene encodes CDR1 SGHRS and CDR2 YFSETQ. The trim removed 4 bases at V and 4 bases at J, leaving 14 bases unmatched. Written as DNA, the CDR3 is TGCGCCAGCAGCCCCCCGATGGGACAGGGAATTCGCACCGGGGAGCTGTTTTTT. Protein product: CASSPPMGQGIRTGELFF.

This clonotype occurred many times. A junction boundary mismatches the germline segment, possibly from a read error. V usage is TRBV5-1 and J usage is TRBJ1-5; unclear D gene. The germline V gene has CDR1 SGHRS and CDR2 YFSETQ. This CDR3 has 14 residues. The CDR3 nucleotides read TGTGCCAGCAGCTTAGGAGACGGCAATCAGCCCCAGCATTTT. It yields the protein CASSLGDGNQPQHF.

There are a few counts of this clonotype. The rearrangement uses TRBV6-2 or TRBV6-3 and TRBJ2-5; tentatively, D is TRBD2 (5 bases). Germline V gene lookup returns CDR1 MNHEY and CDR2 SVGEGT. The ends were cut back, 0 bases at V and 3 bases at J, with 11 bases in the middle. The CDR3 consists of 15 residues. The CDR3 loop is CASSYSRLSKETQYF. The CDR3 nucleotides are TGTGCCAGCAGTTACTCGAGACTATCCAAAGAGACCCAGTACTTC.

The V and J genes are TRBV15 and TRBJ1-5; perhaps TRBD1 as D (6 bases). CDR3 size: 16 residues. Germline CDR1 and CDR2: LNHNV and YYDKDF (reference sequence). The V gene lost 3 bases and the J gene lost 9 bases, with 21 bases spanning the gap. CDR3 in amino acids: CATSSRSDSGLRPQHF. CDR3 DNA sequence: TGTGCCACCAGCAGTAGATCGGACAGCGGGTTACGGCCCCAGCATTTT.

This clonotype showed up many times. The chain links TRBV27 to TRBJ2-3; TRBD1 is a possible D gene (5 bases). Germline CDR1 is MNHEY and CDR2 is SMNVEV (reference sequence). Trimming pared 3 bases from V and 2 bases from J, leaving 15 bases between. The CDR3 length is 16 residues. The CDR3 is CASSLASGGATDTQYF. The CDR3 coding sequence is TGTGCCAGCAGTTTGGCCTCTGGTGGGGCCACAGATACGCAGTATTTT.

Details on this clonotype: A much larger clone is a single base away; this may be a read error. The chain has TRBV6-2 or TRBV6-3 and TRBJ1-1; D unresolved. This CDR3 region has 14 residues. Germline V gene lookup returns CDR1 MNHEY and CDR2 SVGEGT. CDR3 loop: CASTLLGVNAEAFF. CDR3 coding DNA: TGTGCCAGCACTCTCCTCGGGGTGAACGCTGAAGCTTTCTTT.